Here is one T cell receptor beta chain with its context. Its antigen is unknown. Trimming pared 4 bases from V and 0 bases from J, leaving 14 bases between. The V gene's germline CDR1 is SGHRS and CDR2 YFSETQ. The CDR3 is 16 residues long. The data were obtained in a study of a mutant IDH1 vaccine in newly diagnosed glioma. Study-level background: With temozolomide cycles, or 4-6 weeks after radiotherapy alone, vaccination was started.

The time point: week 35, safety follow-up. In every dose of vaccine, 300 ug of mutant IDH1 20-mer peptide was given alongside topical imiquimod. All eight of the vaccinations patients received fell in weeks 1, 3, 5, 7, 11, 15, 19 and 23. Patients carried new grade 3 or 4 IDH1-mutant astrocytomas lacking nuclear ATRX. Libraries were prepared by immunoSEQ multiplex PCR; TCRdb keeps only in-frame clonotypes and omits some of them. In the table there are 45,000 to 50,000 clones, 88% of which are singletons. This TCR derives from a woman aged 40-49 years with glioma. The starting material was PBMCs, obtained from a glioma patient whose treatment included an IDH1 peptide vaccine. The chain recombines TRBV5-1 with TRBJ1-3; no reliable D call. The CDR3 nucleotides read TGCGCCAGCAGCAGGCAGACGGTTAGCTCTGGAAACACCATATATTTT. It specifies CASSRQTVSSGNTIYF.